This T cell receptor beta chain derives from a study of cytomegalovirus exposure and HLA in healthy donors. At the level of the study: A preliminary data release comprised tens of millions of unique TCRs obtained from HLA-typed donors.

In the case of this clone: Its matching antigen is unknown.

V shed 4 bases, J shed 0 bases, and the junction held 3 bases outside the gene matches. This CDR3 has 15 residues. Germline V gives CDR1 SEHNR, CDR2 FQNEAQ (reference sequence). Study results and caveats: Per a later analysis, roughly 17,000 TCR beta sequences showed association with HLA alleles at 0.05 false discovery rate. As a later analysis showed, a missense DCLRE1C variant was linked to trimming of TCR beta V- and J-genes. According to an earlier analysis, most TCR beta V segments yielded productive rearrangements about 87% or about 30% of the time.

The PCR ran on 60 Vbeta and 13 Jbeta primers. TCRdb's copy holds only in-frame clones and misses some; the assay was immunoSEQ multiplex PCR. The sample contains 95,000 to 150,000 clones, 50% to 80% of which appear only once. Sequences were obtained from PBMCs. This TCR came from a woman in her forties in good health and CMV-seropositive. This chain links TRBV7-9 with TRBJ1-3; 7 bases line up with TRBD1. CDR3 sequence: CASSSTGASGNTIYF. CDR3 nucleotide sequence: TGTGCCAGCAGCTCTACAGGGGCCTCTGGAAACACCATATATTTT.